This paragraph covers one T cell receptor (beta chain) sequence. The target antigen is unknown. The sample is drawn from a study of cytotoxic CD8 clonotypes in ibrutinib-treated CLL. At the level of the study: The patients, some eleven relapsed/refractory and approximately 16 treatment-naive, included around 18 who were IGHV unmutated. Partial response was seen in about 24 patients and complete response in 2; after median 68 months, approximately 14 stayed remitted, about 12 progressed. Study-wide points: Clonality measured at baseline exceeded age-matched healthy donors, tracking circulating CD8+ T-cell counts.

Clones were read by immunoSEQ multiplex PCR, and TCRdb kept only the in-frame ones, dropping some. The sample lists tens of thousands of clones, about 70% seen once, with about 7% in the top ten. The CDR3 runs 15 residues. The trim removed 6 bases at V and 0 bases at J, leaving 8 bases unmatched. Per the germline V gene, CDR1 is MNHGY and CDR2 is SVAAGI. The sequence came from a human donor with chronic lymphocytic leukemia. The starting material was PBMCs, obtained at disease progression, from a patient treated with ibrutinib. V and J are TRBV6-9 and TRBJ2-7; TRBD1 matches at 7 bases. The CDR3 nucleotides read TGTGCCAGCAGGGCTGGACAGGTCAGCTCCTACGAGCAGTACTTC. It specifies CASRAGQVSSYEQYF.